This T cell receptor (beta chain) was identified during a study of blood T cell repertoires in COVID-19. CDR1 MNHEY and CDR2 SVGEGT come from the germline V gene. Germline trimming cut 5 bases from V and 2 bases from J; bases unmatched to any gene: 16. This CDR3 spans 18 amino acids. Assay: immunoSEQ multiplex PCR; the TCRdb copy retains only in-frame clones and omits some. This sample has some 150,000 clones, with about four fifths found just once. The sequencing input was peripheral blood. The receptor comes from a man in his sixties with acute or convalescent COVID-19. This rearrangement joins TRBV6-2 or TRBV6-3 to TRBJ2-7; 9 nucleotides align to TRBD2. The CDR3 DNA sequence: TGTGCCAGCAGTAACCGGCCGAAGACTAGCGGCTTAACCTACGAGCAGTACTTC. Protein product: CASSNRPKTSGLTYEQYF.